The next 20 T cell receptor beta chains were all read from a single sample in a study of T cell responses to AZD1222 COVID-19 vaccine. TCRdb's table, derived via immunoSEQ multiplex PCR, lists solely in-frame clones and lacks some. The top ten hold approximately 1.5% of the sample, which has roughly 120,000 clones, 80% to 90% seen once. This material consisted of peripheral blood, taken on day 0 of AZD1222 vaccination. The source of these receptors is an adult in good health.

The chain uses TRBV2 and TRBJ2-3; D gene unclear. Germline V lookup: CDR1 SNHLY, CDR2 FYNNEI. This CDR3 region has 15 residues. The germline V and J ends were trimmed by 3 bases and 1 base, with 11 bases remaining between them. Here the CDR3 DNA reads TGTGCCAGCAGTGATAGGGTTGGGGGCACAGATACGCAGTATTTT. It specifies CASSDRVGGTDTQYF.

Only a few counts were recorded for this clone. V gene TRBV28 combines with J gene TRBJ2-7; no clear D. Germline values: CDR1 MDHEN, CDR2 SYDVKM. V lost 5 bases to trimming and J lost 6 bases, with 14 bases between them. CDR3 length equals 13 residues. The CDR3 DNA is TGTGCCAGCAGTCAATTGCGGTTGCCCGAGCAGTACTTC. Amino acids: CASSQLRLPEQYF.

The chain uses TRBV5-1 and TRBJ2-3; 8 nucleotides match TRBD2. The CDR3 extends over 14 amino acids. V gave up 5 bases and J gave up 4 bases; unmatched junction bases: 6. Germline V lookup: CDR1 SGHRS, CDR2 YFSETQ. The CDR3 protein is CASSSSGGADTQYF. CDR3 nucleotides: TGCGCCAGCAGTTCCAGCGGGGGCGCAGATACGCAGTATTTT.

The V call is TRBV6-5, the J call TRBJ2-7; 7 nucleotides match TRBD1. Trimming removed 7 bases from V and 5 bases from J; junction bases left unmatched: 2. This CDR3 region has 11 residues. Per the germline V gene, CDR1 is MNHEY and CDR2 is SVGAGI. CDR3 nucleotides: TGTGCCAGCACCCAGGGGGACGAGCAGTACTTC. Its protein is CASTQGDEQYF.

The chain combines TRBV6-2 or TRBV6-3 with TRBJ1-3; unclear D gene. V lost 7 bases to trimming and J lost 0 bases, with 13 bases between them. The germline V gene encodes CDR1 MNHEY and CDR2 SVGEGT. The CDR3 runs to 15 residues. The chain's CDR3 is CASIPDVISGNTIYF. Written as DNA, the CDR3 is TGTGCCAGCATCCCGGACGTCATCTCTGGAAACACCATATATTTT.

There are a few counts of this clone. The chain carries TRBV18 and TRBJ1-1, with D possibly being TRBD1 (5 bases). Trimming left V 6 bases short and J 0 bases short, with 14 bases between. This CDR3 comprises 15 residues. In germline, CDR1 is KGHSH, CDR2 LQKENI. In nucleotides, the CDR3 is TGTGCCAGCTCCCCGATGGGGGTAATGAACACTGAAGCTTTCTTT. Translating gives CASSPMGVMNTEAFF.

The V and J genes are TRBV12-3 or TRBV12-4 and TRBJ2-1; D perhaps matches TRBD1 (5 bases). The CDR3 covers 11 residues. Trimming took off 6 bases at V and 10 bases at J, with 10 bases between the two ends. CDR3 protein: CASSLTGEQFF. The CDR3 DNA reads as TGTGCCAGCAGCCTTACAGGAGAGCAGTTCTTC.

This chain uses TRBV4-1 with TRBJ2-7; D could derive from TRBD1 or TRBD2 (6 bases each). This CDR3 comprises 15 residues. CDR1 and CDR2 (germline): MGHRA, YSYEKL. The V and J ends lost 1 base and 6 bases respectively, with 16 bases between them. CDR3 nucleotides: TGCGCCAGCAGCCAAGGGAATGTCGGGGGCACCGAGCAGTACTTC. Amino acids: CASSQGNVGGTEQYF.

This sequence joins TRBV7-9 and TRBJ2-3; a weak D match, TRBD2 (6 bases). Germline V gives CDR1 SEHNR, CDR2 FQNEAQ (reference sequence). V was trimmed by 3 bases and J by 0 bases, leaving 10 bases between them. The CDR3 runs 15 residues. CDR3 nucleotide sequence: TGTGCCAGCAGCTTTGAGGGACTGAGCACAGATACGCAGTATTTT. Translated: CASSFEGLSTDTQYF.

The rearrangement uses TRBV5-1 and TRBJ2-1; D is possibly TRBD1 or TRBD2 (5 bases each). Per the germline V gene, CDR1 is SGHRS and CDR2 is YFSETQ. The ends were cut back, 3 bases at V and 5 bases at J, with 18 bases in the middle. The CDR3 is 16 amino acids. The CDR3 is CASSSLGTTMDNEQFF. The CDR3 coding sequence is TGCGCCAGCAGCTCCCTGGGGACGACAATGGACAATGAGCAGTTCTTC.

The chain links TRBV5-4 to TRBJ1-2; TRBD1 agrees at 9 bases. The CDR3 sequence is 16 residues long. Unmatched junction bases numbered 10, after V lost 4 bases and J lost 3 bases. In germline, CDR1 is SGHNT, CDR2 YYREEE (reference sequence). The chain's CDR3 is CASSNDADRGYYGYTF. In DNA, the CDR3 is TGTGCCAGCAGCAATGACGCGGACAGGGGTTACTATGGCTACACCTTC.

The V call is TRBV7-9, the J call TRBJ2-3, with D maybe TRBD2 (7 bases). The CDR3 covers 14 residues. V was pared by 2 bases and J by 5 bases, with 11 bases between. Germline CDR1 reads SEHNR; CDR2 reads FQNEAQ (reference sequence). The CDR3 sequence is CASSLRGGRDTQYF. CDR3 nucleotides: TGTGCCAGCAGCTTAAGGGGGGGCAGAGATACGCAGTATTTT.

CDR3 sequence (DNA): TGTGCCAGCAGCCCCGGGGTGGCGGGCAATGAGCAGTTCTTC. Amino acid sequence: CASSPGVAGNEQFF. This rearrangement joins TRBV7-3 to TRBJ2-1; tentatively, D is TRBD2 (5 bases). Trimming pared 5 bases from V and 6 bases from J, leaving 14 bases between. CDR1 and CDR2 (germline): SGHTA, FQGTGA. The CDR3 contains 14 residues.

A note on this clone: Within the sample, other DNA sequences also encode this same CDR3. The V and J genes are TRBV10-3 and TRBJ1-3; no firm D call. The V end was cut by 6 bases, the J end by 0 bases, with 9 bases between. Per germline, CDR1 ENHRY and CDR2 SYGVKD. The CDR3 sequence is 14 residues long. The CDR3 spells CAISPGASGNTIYF. The DNA of the CDR3 is TGTGCCATCAGCCCTGGAGCCTCTGGAAACACCATATATTTT.

This clone appeared once. The rearrangement uses TRBV12-5 and TRBJ2-1; 12 bases agree with TRBD2. The CDR3 is made up of 17 amino acids. V was clipped by 2 bases and J by 6 bases; unmatched bases: 8. Germline V CDR1 and CDR2: LGHNT, FRNRAP. Here the CDR3 reads CASGLILAGGPGNEQFF. The CDR3 nucleotides read TGTGCTAGTGGTTTGATTCTAGCGGGGGGGCCTGGCAATGAGCAGTTCTTC.

V is TRBV7-2 and J is TRBJ2-6; 9 bases are a match to TRBD2. After removal of 4 bases from V and 2 bases from J, the junction contained 9 bases not matched to a gene. Germline CDR1 is SGHTA and CDR2 is FQGNSA. This CDR3 region has 18 residues. CDR3 sequence: CASSSTSGGPPGANVLTF. CDR3 bases: TGTGCCAGCAGCTCGACTAGCGGAGGGCCCCCTGGGGCCAACGTCCTGACTTTC. Full variable domain (missing parts from reference TRBV7-2 and TRBJ2-6): GAGVSQSPSNKVTEKGKDVELRCDPISGHTALYWYRQSLGQGLEFLIYFQGNSAPDKSGLPSDRFSAERTGGSVSTLTIQRTQQEDSAVYLCASSSTSGGPPGANVLTFGAGSRLTVL.

This rearrangement joins TRBV11-2 to TRBJ1-4, with a possible D match to TRBD1 (5 bases). The CDR3 has 19 residues. V gave up 1 base and J gave up 0 bases, with 18 bases separating them. Germline V gene lookup returns CDR1 SGHAT and CDR2 FQNNGV. CDR3 region: CASSLGDSYHLATNEKLFF. The CDR3 region has the DNA TGTGCCAGCAGCTTAGGAGACAGCTACCACCTTGCAACTAATGAAAAACTGTTTTTT.

The CDR3 sequence: CASSFGRGKLFF. The CDR3 DNA reads as TGTGCCAGCAGCTTCGGCAGAGGAAAACTGTTTTTT. This sequence joins TRBV13 and TRBJ1-4; D gene unclear. The V gene lost 3 bases and the J gene lost 10 bases, with 9 bases spanning the gap. Germline V gene sequence: CDR1 PRHDT, CDR2 FYEKMQ (reference sequence). The CDR3 extends over 12 amino acids.

The table lists this clone with a count of one. The chain carries TRBV5-4 and TRBJ1-1; D is possibly TRBD1 (6 bases). Between the trimmed V and J ends, which lost 3 bases and 3 bases, there was a span of 12 bases. The CDR3 is 14 residues long. Germline V lookup: CDR1 SGHNT, CDR2 YYREEE (reference sequence). This CDR3 reads CASSSRTGHTEAFF. CDR3 nucleotide sequence: TGTGCCAGCAGCTCCCGCACAGGGCACACTGAAGCTTTCTTT.

This chain uses TRBV25-1 with TRBJ2-7, with D hard to call. Trimming left V 5 bases short and J 0 bases short, with 8 bases between. The CDR3 covers 13 residues. Germline CDR1 reads MGHDK; CDR2 reads SYGVNS. The DNA for the CDR3 is TGTGCCAGCAGTCCGGGTACCTCCTACGAGCAGTACTTC. Encoded protein: CASSPGTSYEQYF.